This is a list of T cell receptor beta chains from one sample in a study of blood T cell repertoires in COVID-19. TCRdb keeps only in-frame clones here, not all; method: immunoSEQ multiplex PCR. The table shows 250,000 to 350,000 clones, with about 91% occurring only once. The sequenced sample was peripheral blood. These receptors originate from a woman younger than 45 who had recovered from COVID-19. The CDR3 runs from the conserved cysteine through the conserved F or W. Fields, in order: CDR3 length, V gene, J gene, D gene, clone size, CDR3 protein, CDR3 DNA. A D gene is named only where the DNA matches it firmly. For some rows the clone size is stated as once, few or many, or as a class when expanded; others skip it.

14	TRBV6-4	TRBJ2-2	TRBD1	NA	CASSDSTGSGELFF	TGTGCCAGCAGTGACTCGACAGGGAGTGGGGAGCTGTTTTTT
16	TRBV28	TRBJ2-3	TRBD1	NA	CASSSVETGGIDTQYF	TGTGCCAGCAGTTCCGTGGAGACAGGGGGCATAGATACGCAGTATTTT
12	TRBV5-1	TRBJ1-2	NA	NA	CASSADRFGYTF	TGCGCCAGCAGCGCAGACAGGTTTGGCTACACCTTC
16	TRBV7-2	TRBJ2-3	TRBD2	NA	CASRQSGTGGIATQYF	TGTGCCAGCAGGCAAAGTGGGACGGGGGGGATTGCTACGCAGTATTTT
16	TRBV2	TRBJ1-4	NA	NA	CASSPLGRALNEKLFF	TGTGCCAGCAGTCCTTTAGGCAGGGCCCTCAATGAAAAACTGTTTTTT
13	TRBV7-9	TRBJ2-7	NA	NA	CASATSLAVEQYF	TGTGCCAGCGCCACTAGCCTGGCGGTCGAGCAGTACTTC
15	TRBV11-2	TRBJ2-3	TRBD2	NA	CASSSSGGSTDTQYF	TGTGCCAGCAGCTCGAGCGGGGGGAGCACAGATACGCAGTATTTT
15	TRBV7-9	TRBJ1-1	TRBD1	few	CASSPRTGVDPEAFF	TGTGCCAGCAGCCCAAGGACAGGGGTGGACCCTGAAGCTTTCTTT
12	TRBV4-1	TRBJ2-2	NA	few	CASSPFTGELFF	TGCGCCAGCAGCCCCTTTACCGGGGAGCTGTTTTTT
17	TRBV18	TRBJ1-5	TRBD1	NA	CASSPPGRGSSNQPQHF	TGTGCCAGCTCACCCCCGGGCAGGGGGTCCAGCAATCAGCCCCAGCATTTT
17	TRBV12-2	TRBJ2-3	NA	once	CASRLGQAAGAPDTQYF	TGTGCAAGTCGCTTAGGACAGGCGGCCGGGGCCCCAGATACGCAGTATTTT
15	TRBV28	TRBJ1-1	NA	NA	CASSEIQGLYTEAFF	TGTGCCAGCAGTGAGATCCAGGGACTATACACTGAAGCTTTCTTT
17	TRBV7-9	TRBJ2-3	NA	NA	CASSLEPRGPLTDTQYF	TGTGCCAGCAGCTTGGAGCCCAGGGGACCCCTCACAGATACGCAGTATTTT
14	TRBV27	TRBJ1-2	NA	NA	CASSLTGQFDGYTF	TGTGCCAGCAGTTTAACAGGGCAATTCGATGGCTACACCTTC
15	TRBV11-1	TRBJ2-5	TRBD2	NA	CASSLERGLAETQYF	TGTGCCAGCAGCTTAGAGCGGGGGTTGGCTGAGACCCAGTACTTC
17	TRBV7-2	TRBJ2-7	TRBD2	few	CASSSFPLAGEGYEQYF	TGTGCCAGCAGCTCCTTCCCTCTAGCGGGGGAAGGCTACGAGCAGTACTTC
13	TRBV9	TRBJ1-2	NA	NA	CASSVDHSYGYTF	TGTGCCAGCAGCGTAGATCATTCCTATGGCTACACCTTC
15	TRBV6-5	TRBJ1-2	NA	NA	CASSYSPGFGYGYTF	TGTGCCAGCAGTTACTCCCCAGGGTTCGGGTATGGCTACACCTTC
16	TRBV9	TRBJ2-1	TRBD2	NA	CASSESGGPSYNEQFF	TGTGCCAGCAGCGAAAGCGGGGGGCCCTCCTACAATGAGCAGTTCTTC
15	TRBV7-6	TRBJ1-1	NA	NA	CASSLVKVGVTEAFF	TGTGCCAGCAGCTTAGTAAAGGTCGGAGTCACTGAAGCTTTCTTT
15	TRBV9	TRBJ2-2	NA	NA	CASSVLGQVTGELFF	TGTGCCAGCAGCGTACTGGGCCAGGTCACCGGGGAGCTGTTTTTT
15	TRBV11-2	TRBJ1-2	TRBD1	NA	CASSPGTGGLYGYTF	TGTGCCAGCAGCCCAGGGACAGGGGGACTCTATGGCTACACCTTC
11	TRBV29-1	TRBJ2-7	NA	NA	CSVGDYGEQYF	TGCAGCGTTGGTGATTACGGCGAGCAGTACTTC
16	TRBV14	TRBJ2-1	NA	NA	CASSQVGGYSYNEQFF	TGTGCCAGCAGCCAAGTAGGGGGTTACTCCTACAATGAGCAGTTCTTC
12	TRBV7-9	TRBJ2-2	NA	NA	CASREMSGELFF	TGTGCCAGCAGGGAGATGAGCGGGGAGCTGTTTTTT
15	TRBV7-6	TRBJ2-1	NA	NA	CASSLLAGQDNEQFF	TGTGCCAGCAGCTTACTCGCAGGGCAGGACAATGAGCAGTTCTTC
14	TRBV5-4	TRBJ2-1	TRBD1	NA	CASSTRDSSNEQFF	TGTGCCAGCAGCACCAGGGACAGCTCCAATGAGCAGTTCTTC
15	TRBV5-1	TRBJ2-2	TRBD1	few	CASSGRDSYTGELFF	TGCGCCAGCAGCGGCCGGGACAGCTACACCGGGGAGCTGTTTTTT
18	TRBV5-1	TRBJ2-3	TRBD2	once	CASSLGLAGARITDTQYF	TGCGCCAGCAGCTTAGGACTAGCGGGGGCGCGAATTACTGATACGCAGTATTTT
16	TRBV6-2/TRBV6-3	TRBJ2-3	NA	NA	CASSYITGAYRDTQYF	TGTGCCAGCAGTTACATCACGGGTGCATATAGGGATACGCAGTATTTT
16	TRBV4-1	TRBJ1-5	NA	NA	CASSLGGDWGNQPQHF	TGCGCCAGCAGCCTTGGGGGGGATTGGGGCAATCAGCCCCAGCATTTT
14	TRBV5-4	TRBJ1-1	TRBD1	few	CASSPRQGSTEAFF	TGTGCCAGCAGCCCCAGACAGGGGAGCACTGAAGCTTTCTTT
16	TRBV5-1	TRBJ2-3	TRBD1	NA	CASSYSGTGGLDTQYF	TGCGCCAGCAGCTACTCGGGGACAGGGGGCTTAGATACGCAGTATTTT
13	TRBV7-2	TRBJ1-1	TRBD1	NA	CASSRQGDTEAFF	TGTGCCAGCAGCCGACAGGGGGACACTGAAGCTTTCTTT
15	TRBV7-9	TRBJ1-2	TRBD1	NA	CASSNRDRGLDGYTF	TGTGCCAGCAGCAACCGGGACAGGGGGCTTGATGGCTACACCTTC
19	TRBV19	TRBJ2-1	TRBD2	NA	CASSIDHIGRLAGDNEQFF	TGTGCCAGTAGTATAGATCATATCGGAAGGCTAGCGGGGGATAATGAGCAGTTCTTC